The present T cell receptor (beta chain) was sequenced within a study of persistence of HIV-infected CD4 T cells. Lysates of CMV-infected fibroblasts at about 10 ug/mL stimulated these cells. CD40L/CD69 double-negative CD45RO-high memory CD4+ T cells were collected. This was the immunoSEQ version 4 assay in survey mode. TCRdb keeps only in-frame clones here, not all; method: immunoSEQ multiplex PCR. The sample holds fewer than 40,000 clones; roughly 82% are singletons and the top ten take roughly 6.7%. Regarding the study as a whole: CMV- and Gag-responding cells had lower TCRbeta richness than CD3/CD28-responding cells. Antigen-responding cells were enriched for degenerate expanded CDR3beta sequences.

In regard to this clone: The antigen is unknown.

The material sequenced was CD4+ T cells sorted from PBMCs after approximately 19-hour stimulation, taken from a patient who received antiretroviral therapy. The sequence came from an adult woman with HIV who was CMV-seropositive.

CDR3 in amino acids: CASSLGETQYF. As DNA, the CDR3 is TGTGCCAGCAGTTTAGGTGAGACGCAGTATTTT. The chain couples TRBV28 to TRBJ2-3; D gene uncertain. V lost 2 bases, J lost 9 bases, and 6 bases lay in between. This CDR3 has 11 amino acids. Germline values: CDR1 MDHEN, CDR2 SYDVKM.